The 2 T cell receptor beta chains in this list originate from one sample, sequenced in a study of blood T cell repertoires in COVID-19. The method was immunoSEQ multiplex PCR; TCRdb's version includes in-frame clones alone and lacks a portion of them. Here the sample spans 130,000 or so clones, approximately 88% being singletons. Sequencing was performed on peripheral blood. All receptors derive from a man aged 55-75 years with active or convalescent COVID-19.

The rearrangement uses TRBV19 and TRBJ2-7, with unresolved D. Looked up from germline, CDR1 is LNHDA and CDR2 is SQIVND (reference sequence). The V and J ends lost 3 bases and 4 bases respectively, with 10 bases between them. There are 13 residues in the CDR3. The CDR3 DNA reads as TGTGCCAGTAGTATCAGTGGAGAATACGAGCAGTACTTC. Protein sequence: CASSISGEYEQYF.

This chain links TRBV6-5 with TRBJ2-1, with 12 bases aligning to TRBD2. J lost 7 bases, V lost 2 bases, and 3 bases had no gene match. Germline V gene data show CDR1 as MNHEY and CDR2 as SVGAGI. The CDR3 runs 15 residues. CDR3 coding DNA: TGTGCCAGCAGTTACCGGACTAGCGGGACAAATGAGCAGTTCTTC. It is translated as CASSYRTSGTNEQFF.